The 17 T cell receptor beta chains given below trace back to one sample, sequenced in a study of blood T cell repertoires in COVID-19. This table comes from immunoSEQ multiplex PCR, and its TCRdb copy is limited to in-frame clones, with some not included. The data hold 240,000 or so clones, with about 80% observed a single time. Material for sequencing was peripheral blood. The receptor set was obtained from a man between 25 and 39 years old who had recovered from COVID-19.

The chain employs TRBV6-5 and TRBJ2-5, with D possibly being TRBD2 (6 bases). Trimming took 8 bases from V and 4 from J, leaving 17 bases between them. Germline-derived CDR1 and CDR2 are MNHEY and SVGAGI. The CDR3 contains 14 residues. The CDR3 DNA reads TGTGCCAGCGGCGTCAACTGGGGAGGAGAGACCCAGTACTTC. It codes for CASGVNWGGETQYF.

The chain joins TRBV11-2 to TRBJ1-6; D is unclear. Germline loops: CDR1 SGHAT, CDR2 FQNNGV. CDR3 length: 15 residues. Trimming stripped 7 bases from V and 0 bases from J, with 10 bases between. The CDR3 spells CASTEGYSYNSPLHF. The CDR3, as DNA: TGTGCCAGCACCGAGGGTTACTCCTATAATTCACCCCTCCACTTT.

This chain links TRBV11-1 with TRBJ2-3; TRBD1 matches at 10 bases. Germline CDR1 and CDR2: SGHAT and FQDESV (reference sequence). With V trimmed by 5 bases and J by 6 bases, 11 bases remained unmatched. This CDR3 has 16 amino acids. The CDR3 loop is CASSTRQGAGSDTQYF. CDR3 sequence (DNA): TGTGCCAGCAGCACGCGACAGGGGGCAGGTTCCGATACGCAGTATTTT.

The DNA of the CDR3 is TGTGCCAGCAGCTTTCGACAGACTAGCGATTCACCCCTCCACTTT. Translation gives CASSFRQTSDSPLHF. This chain uses TRBV5-6 with TRBJ1-6; TRBD1 is a possible D gene (5 bases). V lost 2 bases, J lost 8 bases, and 14 bases lay in between. This CDR3 is built from 15 residues. Germline V gene data show CDR1 as SGHDT and CDR2 as YYEEEE.

V is TRBV5-1 and J is TRBJ1-4; D is perhaps TRBD1 (6 bases). Germline V gene sequence: CDR1 SGHRS, CDR2 YFSETQ. The germline V and J ends were trimmed by 5 bases and 4 bases, with 12 bases remaining between them. This CDR3 contains 14 residues. CDR3 amino acids: CASRDGQRNEKLFF. The CDR3 DNA reads TGCGCCAGCAGAGACGGACAGCGTAATGAAAAACTGTTTTTT.

The chain joins TRBV27 to TRBJ1-2; possibly TRBD1 for D (6 bases). The germline V and J ends were trimmed by 0 bases and 4 bases, with 9 bases remaining between them. In germline, CDR1 is MNHEY, CDR2 SMNVEV (reference sequence). This CDR3 is 14 amino acids long. CDR3 DNA: TGTGCCAGCAGTTTATCCAGCAGGGGCTATGGCTACACCTTC. The encoded protein is CASSLSSRGYGYTF.

This CDR3 reads CSVDGQSSGYGYTF. CDR3 coding DNA: TGCAGCGTGGACGGACAGTCTTCCGGCTATGGCTACACCTTC. The rearrangement joins TRBV29-1 to TRBJ1-2; possible D gene TRBD1, 6 bases. The CDR3 is made up of 14 amino acids. V was trimmed by 6 bases and J by 4 bases, leaving 18 bases between them. The germline V gene has CDR1 SQVTM and CDR2 ANQGSEA.

V is TRBV13 and J is TRBJ2-7, with D uncertain. This CDR3 is 14 amino acids long. The germline V gene encodes CDR1 PRHDT and CDR2 FYEKMQ (reference sequence). V was cut by 4 bases and J by 5 bases, with 15 bases left in between. CDR3 DNA: TGTGCCAGCAGCTCCAGACACCATTTGAACGAGCAGTACTTC. Amino acids: CASSSRHHLNEQYF.

The chain has TRBV28 and TRBJ1-2; 8 bases are shared with TRBD1. V lost 8 bases, J lost 6 bases, and 8 bases stayed unmatched. CDR1 MDHEN and CDR2 SYDVKM come from the germline V gene. The CDR3 sequence is 13 residues long. In nucleotides, the CDR3 is TGTGCCAGCTACCGACAGGGGACTCATGGCTACACCTTC. Its protein is CASYRQGTHGYTF.

This clone was seen more than once but under ten times. The V call is TRBV13, the J call TRBJ2-5; 9 bases map to TRBD2. CDR3 size: 14 residues. The V and J ends lost 5 bases and 5 bases, in that order; junction bases with no gene match: 6. Germline CDR1 is PRHDT and CDR2 is FYEKMQ (reference sequence). CDR3 sequence (DNA): TGTGCCAGCAGCCGTAGCGGGGGCAGGGAGACCCAGTACTTC. It yields the protein CASSRSGGRETQYF.

J is TRBJ1-1 and V is TRBV5-8, with D unresolved. The CDR3 is made up of 12 amino acids. V was cut by 0 bases and J by 7 bases, with 7 bases left in between. The V gene's germline CDR1 is SGHTS and CDR2 YDEGEE. DNA of the CDR3: TGTGCCAGCAGCTTGGGAGGGTTTGAAGCTTTCTTT. Translating gives CASSLGGFEAFF.

Only a few counts were recorded for this clone. The chain recombines TRBV5-4 with TRBJ2-3; the match to TRBD2 covers 8 bases. CDR3 length: 16 amino acids. Per germline, CDR1 SGHNT and CDR2 YYREEE (reference sequence). V shed 3 bases and J 1 base; nucleotides not matched to a gene: 7. Written as DNA, the CDR3 is TGTGCCAGCAGCTATGGACTAGCAAGGGGCACAGATACGCAGTATTTT. Its protein product is CASSYGLARGTDTQYF.

This clone has just a few counts. V usage is TRBV6-5 and J usage is TRBJ1-3; the D gene is possibly TRBD1 (5 bases). The CDR3 extends over 13 amino acids. The V and J ends lost 10 bases and 4 bases respectively, with 14 bases between them. The V gene's germline CDR1 is MNHEY and CDR2 SVGAGI. The CDR3 is CATGGVLGNTIYF. The DNA for the CDR3 is TGTGCCACCGGGGGGGTATTGGGAAACACCATATATTTT.

For the CDR3, the DNA is TGTGCCAGCAGCCTCGGGAGCGGGGCTCAGGTGGAGTACGTC. This encodes CASSLGSGAQVEYV. The rearrangement joins TRBV5-5 to TRBJ2-7; 7 bases match TRBD2. The trim removed 4 bases at V and 11 bases at J, leaving 15 bases unmatched. Per germline, CDR1 SGHKS and CDR2 YYEKEE (reference sequence). The CDR3 spans 14 residues.

The rearrangement joins TRBV2 to TRBJ2-2, with TRBD1 matching 7 bases. This CDR3 is built from 16 residues. Germline trimming cut 5 bases from V and 1 base from J; bases unmatched to any gene: 7. CDR1 is SNHLY and CDR2 is FYNNEI in the germline V gene. CDR3 DNA sequence: TGTGCCAGCAGTTCACAGGGGTTGAGGAACACCGGGGAGCTGTTTTTT. Protein sequence: CASSSQGLRNTGELFF.

As for this clone: Other nucleotide sequences from this sample produce the same CDR3. The chain joins TRBV6-5 to TRBJ1-6; D unresolved. This CDR3 has 14 amino acids. Germline lookup yields CDR1 MNHEY and CDR2 SVGAGI. Trimming took off 2 bases at V and 7 bases at J, with 9 bases between the two ends. The CDR3 nucleotides are TGTGCCAGCAGTTACGGCGGCTCCAATTCACCCCTCCACTTT. This translates into CASSYGGSNSPLHF.

This clone was picked up one time. The chain recombines TRBV5-1 with TRBJ2-7; the match to TRBD2 covers 13 bases. The V gene end was trimmed by 4 bases and the J gene end by 7 bases; junction bases not matched to a gene: 5. Germline V gives CDR1 SGHRS, CDR2 YFSETQ. CDR3 length: 14 amino acids. The CDR3 loop reads CASSAGTSGVEQYF. The CDR3 bases are TGCGCCAGCAGCGCCGGGACTAGCGGGGTAGAGCAGTACTTC.